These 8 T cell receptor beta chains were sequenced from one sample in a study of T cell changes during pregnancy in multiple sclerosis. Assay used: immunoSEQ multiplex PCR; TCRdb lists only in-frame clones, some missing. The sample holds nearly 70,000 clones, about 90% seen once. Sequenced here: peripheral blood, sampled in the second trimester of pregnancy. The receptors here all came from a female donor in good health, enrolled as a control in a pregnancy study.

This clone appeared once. CDR3 region: CASREISGTAYEQYF. The CDR3 DNA reads as TGTGCCAGCAGGGAAATTTCCGGGACAGCTTACGAGCAGTACTTC. The chain uses TRBV5-5 and TRBJ2-7, with 7 nucleotides matching TRBD1. Germline assignment: CDR1 SGHKS and CDR2 YYEKEE (reference sequence). The length of the CDR3 is 15 residues. The J segment lost 4 bases and the V segment lost 5 bases, leaving 12 bases of the junction unmatched.

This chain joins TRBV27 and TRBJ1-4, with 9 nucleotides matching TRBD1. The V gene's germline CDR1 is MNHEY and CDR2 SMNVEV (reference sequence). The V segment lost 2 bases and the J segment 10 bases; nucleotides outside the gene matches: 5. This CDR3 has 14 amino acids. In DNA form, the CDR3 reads TGTGCCAGCAGTTTAGGGACAGGGTACGGAAAACTGTTTTTT. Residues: CASSLGTGYGKLFF. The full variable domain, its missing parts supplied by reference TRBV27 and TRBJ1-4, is EAQVTQNPRYLITVTGKKLTVTCSQNMNHEYMSWYRQDPGLGLRQIYYSMNVEVTDKGDVPEGYKVSRKEKRNFPLILESPSPNQTSLYFCASSLGTGYGKLFFGSGTQLSVL.

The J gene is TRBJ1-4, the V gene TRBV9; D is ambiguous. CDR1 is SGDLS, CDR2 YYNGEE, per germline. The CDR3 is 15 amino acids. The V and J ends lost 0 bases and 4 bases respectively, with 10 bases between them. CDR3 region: CASSVEIGLNEKLFF. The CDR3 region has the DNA TGTGCCAGCAGCGTAGAGATAGGACTTAATGAAAAACTGTTTTTT.

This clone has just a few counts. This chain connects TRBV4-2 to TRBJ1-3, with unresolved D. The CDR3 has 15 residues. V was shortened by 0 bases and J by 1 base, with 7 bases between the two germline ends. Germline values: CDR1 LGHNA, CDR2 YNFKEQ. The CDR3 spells CASSQDRLSGNTIYF. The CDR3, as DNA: TGTGCCAGCAGCCAAGACCGACTGTCTGGAAACACCATATATTTT.

This CDR3 is CASSWTDQETQYF. The CDR3 region has the DNA TGTGCCAGCAGTTGGACAGACCAAGAGACCCAGTACTTC. The genes are TRBV2 and TRBJ2-5, with D possibly being TRBD1 (6 bases). CDR1 and CDR2 (germline): SNHLY, FYNNEI. The CDR3 is 13 amino acids. Between the trimmed V and J ends, which lost 5 bases and 0 bases, there was a span of 7 bases.

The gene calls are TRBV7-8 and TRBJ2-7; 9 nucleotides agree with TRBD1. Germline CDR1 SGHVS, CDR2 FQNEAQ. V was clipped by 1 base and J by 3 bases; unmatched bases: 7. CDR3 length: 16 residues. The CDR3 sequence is CASSLVGGQGSYEQYF. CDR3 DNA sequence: TGTGCCAGCAGCTTAGTAGGGGGACAGGGAAGCTACGAGCAGTACTTC.

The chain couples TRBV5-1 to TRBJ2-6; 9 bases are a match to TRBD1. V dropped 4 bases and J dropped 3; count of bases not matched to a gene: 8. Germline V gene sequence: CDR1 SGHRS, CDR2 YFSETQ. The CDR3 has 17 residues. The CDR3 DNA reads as TGCGCCAGCAGCCCCGACAGGGGGGGTGTTGGGGCCAACGTCCTGACTTTC. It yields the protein CASSPDRGGVGANVLTF.

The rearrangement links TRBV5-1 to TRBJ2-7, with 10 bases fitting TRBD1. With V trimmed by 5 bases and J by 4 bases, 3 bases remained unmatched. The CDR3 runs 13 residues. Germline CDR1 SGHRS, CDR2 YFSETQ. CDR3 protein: CASRRTGGYEQYF. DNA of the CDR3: TGCGCCAGCAGGAGGACAGGGGGGTACGAGCAGTACTTC.